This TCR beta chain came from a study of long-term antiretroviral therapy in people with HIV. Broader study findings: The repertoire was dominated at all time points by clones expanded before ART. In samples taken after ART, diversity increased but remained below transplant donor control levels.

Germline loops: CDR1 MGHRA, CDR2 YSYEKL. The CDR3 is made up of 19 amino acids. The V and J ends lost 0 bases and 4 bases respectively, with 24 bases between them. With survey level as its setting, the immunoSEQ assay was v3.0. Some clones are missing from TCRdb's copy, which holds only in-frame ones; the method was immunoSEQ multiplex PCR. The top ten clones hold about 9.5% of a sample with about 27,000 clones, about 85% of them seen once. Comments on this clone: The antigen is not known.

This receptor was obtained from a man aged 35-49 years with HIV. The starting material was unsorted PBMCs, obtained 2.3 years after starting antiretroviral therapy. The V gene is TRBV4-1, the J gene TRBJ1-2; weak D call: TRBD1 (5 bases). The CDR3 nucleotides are TGCGCCAGCAGCCAAGAAGATTTACACTCACAGGCGCCAGGCTATGGCTACACCTTC. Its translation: CASSQEDLHSQAPGYGYTF.